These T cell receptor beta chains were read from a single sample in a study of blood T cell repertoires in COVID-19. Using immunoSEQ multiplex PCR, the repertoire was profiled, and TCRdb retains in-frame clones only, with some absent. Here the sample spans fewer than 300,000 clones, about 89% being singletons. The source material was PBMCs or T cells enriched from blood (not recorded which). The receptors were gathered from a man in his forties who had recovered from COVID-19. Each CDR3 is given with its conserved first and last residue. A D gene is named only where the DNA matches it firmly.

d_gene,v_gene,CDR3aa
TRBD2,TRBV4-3,CASSPAQTSGSTPYTQYF
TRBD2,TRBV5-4,CASSLGGGSYEQYF
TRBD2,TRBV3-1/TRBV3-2,CASSQVTGTSMSGELFF
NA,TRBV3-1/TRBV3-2,CASSQGVRASQPQHF
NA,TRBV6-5,CASTGAGLYF
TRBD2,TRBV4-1,CASSGRAGGGMVDEQFF
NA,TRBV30,CACPDTLSNTGELFF
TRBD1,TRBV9,CASSDRTGANYGYTF
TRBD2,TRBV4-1,CASSQDLAGGLWMQFF
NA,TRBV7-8,CASTFRTASYEQYF
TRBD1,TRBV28,CASSPRGLNTEAFF
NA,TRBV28,CATYGTQIYEQYF
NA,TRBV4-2,CASSQGRQRINPGELFF
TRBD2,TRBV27,CASSLLSLAGGPENEQFF
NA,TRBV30,CAWSGTVLNTEAFF
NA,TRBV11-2,CASSLGLDLNTGELFF
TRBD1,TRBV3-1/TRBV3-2,CASSARDRPNTEAFF
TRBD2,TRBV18,CASSPRPRTSGSGYEQYF
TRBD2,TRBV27,CASSLITSGSVYNEQFF
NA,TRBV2,CASTPGVRTYNEQFF
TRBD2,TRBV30,CAWSGPTRDGGWDEQFF
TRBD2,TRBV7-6,CASSLRGGLLYNEQFF
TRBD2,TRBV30,CAWRFAGEETQYF
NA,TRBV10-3,CAISAGGYEKLFF
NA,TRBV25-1,CASSEHQSTGSREQFF
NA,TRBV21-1,CASSTRQGVEVEQFF
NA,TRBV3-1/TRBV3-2,CASSQADQETQYF
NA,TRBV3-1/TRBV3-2,CASSQDAPVPVYEQYF
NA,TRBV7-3,CASSLNRFENTEAFF
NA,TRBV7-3,CASSKGAGYQETQYF
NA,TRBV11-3,CASSSKANYGYTF
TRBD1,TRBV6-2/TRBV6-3,CASSQPTGPGGELFF
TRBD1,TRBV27,CASSQLRTGGGSQPQHF
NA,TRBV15,CATSRVRGTYNEQFF
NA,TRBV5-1,CASSLAPVQETQYF
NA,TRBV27,CASSTGQVNQPQHF
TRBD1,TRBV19,CASSPRDREAFF
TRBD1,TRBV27,CASRYDRGERNTEAFF
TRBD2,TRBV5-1,CASSFAGVENEQFF
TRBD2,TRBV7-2,CASSLNGRASDTQYF
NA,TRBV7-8,CASSSPGYGYTF
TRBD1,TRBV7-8,CASSFGQGATNEKLFF